This entry is about one T cell receptor beta chain. Its antigen is not identified. The data belong to a study of tumor-infiltrating lymphocytes in localized non-small cell lung cancer. Findings and caveats of the study: T-cell fraction did not differ between immunotypes IM1 and IM2.

The protocol was immunoSEQ multiplex PCR, while the TCRdb copy is restricted to in-frame clones and leaves out a portion. Seen here are 9,300 or so clones, 60% to 80% observed once, and the top ten hold approximately 5%. Trimming removed 2 bases from V and 0 bases from J, with 8 bases in between. Germline CDR1 is MNHEY and CDR2 is SMNVEV (reference sequence). The CDR3 is 15 amino acids. The source material was uninvolved lung tissue not adjacent to the tumor. This sequence originates from a human donor with non-small cell lung cancer. The chain joins TRBV27 to TRBJ2-1; D unclear. The CDR3 loop is CASSLSAYSYNEQFF. The CDR3 nucleotides read TGTGCCAGCAGTTTAAGTGCCTACTCCTACAATGAGCAGTTCTTC.